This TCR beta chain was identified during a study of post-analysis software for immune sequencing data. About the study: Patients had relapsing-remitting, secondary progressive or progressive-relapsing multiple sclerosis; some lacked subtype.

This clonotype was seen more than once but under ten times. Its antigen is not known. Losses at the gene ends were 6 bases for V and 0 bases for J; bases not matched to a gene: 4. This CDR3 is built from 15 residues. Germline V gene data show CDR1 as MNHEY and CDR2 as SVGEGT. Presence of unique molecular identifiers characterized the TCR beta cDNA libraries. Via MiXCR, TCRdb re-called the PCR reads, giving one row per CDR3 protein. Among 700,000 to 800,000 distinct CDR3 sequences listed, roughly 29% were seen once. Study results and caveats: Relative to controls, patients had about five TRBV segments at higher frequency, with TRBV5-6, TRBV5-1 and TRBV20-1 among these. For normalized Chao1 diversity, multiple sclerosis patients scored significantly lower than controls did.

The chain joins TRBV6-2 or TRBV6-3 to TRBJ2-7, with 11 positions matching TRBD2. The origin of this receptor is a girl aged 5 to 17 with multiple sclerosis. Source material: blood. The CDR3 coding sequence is TGTGCCAGCAGAACGGGACTAGCGGACTCCTACGAGCAGTACTTC. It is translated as CASRTGLADSYEQYF.